Below, 18 T cell receptor beta chains from the same sample are listed, as sequenced in a study of OX40 agonist ivuxolimab in advanced cancers. Data came from immunoSEQ multiplex PCR; TCRdb stores just in-frame clones and leaves some out. The profile shows roughly 130,000 clones, approximately 92% of them singletons. Sequenced here: CD4+ or CD8+ T cells sorted from blood, sampled in a trial of the OX40 agonist ivuxolimab. The receptors originated from an adult with an advanced solid tumor such as melanoma, head and neck, liver or kidney cancer.

CDR3 bases: TGTGCCAGCGCGCCCGATCCTATTAGCACAGATACGCAGTATTTT. Translated: CASAPDPISTDTQYF. This chain joins TRBV5-4 and TRBJ2-3; D remains ambiguous. The V end lost 7 bases, the J end lost 0 bases, and 15 bases lay between the germline ends. This CDR3 has 15 amino acids. Germline V lookup: CDR1 SGHNT, CDR2 YYREEE (reference sequence).

The chain recombines TRBV5-1 with TRBJ2-5; 9 nucleotides match TRBD2. The germline gives CDR1 SGHRS, CDR2 YFSETQ. Unmatched junction bases numbered 5, after V lost 2 bases and J lost 3 bases. The CDR3 has 15 residues. CDR3 in DNA: TGCGCCAGCAGCTTCGCTAGCGGGACCGAAGAGACCCAGTACTTC. Its translation is CASSFASGTEETQYF.

This clone was detected once. The V and J genes are TRBV4-2 and TRBJ1-5; D uncertain. The V and J ends lost 4 bases and 0 bases respectively, with 13 bases between them. Germline lookup yields CDR1 LGHNA and CDR2 YNFKEQ. CDR3 size: 16 residues. The CDR3 DNA reads as TGTGCCAGCAGCCCAATTCCGAATTATAGCAATCAGCCCCAGCATTTT. Translating gives CASSPIPNYSNQPQHF.

This chain links TRBV7-3 with TRBJ2-1, with 10 bases that match TRBD2. CDR1 and CDR2 (germline): SGHTA, FQGTGA. The J segment lost 8 bases and the V segment lost 5 bases, leaving 9 bases of the junction unmatched. The CDR3 extends over 15 amino acids. This chain's CDR3 is CASSEGLAGVYEQFF. DNA for the CDR3: TGTGCCAGCAGCGAGGGGCTAGCGGGAGTCTATGAGCAGTTCTTC.

The gene calls are TRBV5-1 and TRBJ2-7; TRBD2 aligns across 12 bases. This CDR3 comprises 16 residues. V shed 1 base, J shed 6 bases, and the junction held 8 bases outside the gene matches. Germline V lookup: CDR1 SGHRS, CDR2 YFSETQ. CDR3 nucleotides: TGCGCCAGCAGCTTGCGACTAGCGGGGGCAGGGGGCGAGCAGTACTTC. Its protein is CASSLRLAGAGGEQYF.

The V call is TRBV7-9, the J call TRBJ1-1; no firm D call. V lost 3 bases, J lost 0 bases, and 5 bases lay in between. Per germline, CDR1 SEHNR and CDR2 FQNEAQ (reference sequence). The CDR3 has 13 amino acids. The chain's CDR3 is CASSFDMNTEAFF. Written as DNA, the CDR3 is TGTGCCAGCAGCTTTGACATGAACACTGAAGCTTTCTTT.

This clone was picked up one time. The gene calls are TRBV4-1 and TRBJ2-5, with D perhaps assigned TRBD1 or TRBD2 (5 bases each). Germline V CDR1 and CDR2: MGHRA, YSYEKL. This CDR3 contains 14 residues. Trimming left V 0 bases short and J 4 bases short, with 9 bases between. Here the CDR3 DNA reads TGCGCCAGCAGCCAAGACTGGGGGAGAGAGACCCAGTACTTC. It codes for CASSQDWGRETQYF.

V is TRBV6-6 and J is TRBJ1-2; D remains ambiguous. CDR3 length: 13 residues. The V end was cut by 8 bases, the J end by 3 bases, with 13 bases between. The germline gives CDR1 MNHNY, CDR2 SVGAGI (reference sequence). The CDR3 DNA reads as TGTGCCAGCTACTACGAGGGCGACTATGGCTACACCTTC. It codes for CASYYEGDYGYTF.

The chain joins TRBV30 to TRBJ1-1; D unresolved. The ends were cut back, 3 bases at V and 1 base at J, with 9 bases in the middle. This CDR3 has 13 amino acids. Germline assignment: CDR1 GTSNPN and CDR2 SVGIG (reference sequence). CDR3 in amino acids: CAWSGGGNTEAFF. The CDR3 DNA reads TGTGCCTGGAGCGGAGGAGGGAACACTGAAGCTTTCTTT. Filled out from reference TRBV30 and TRBJ1-1, the complete variable domain reads SQTIHQWPATLVQPVGSPLSLECTVEGTSNPNLYWYRQAAGRGLQLLFYSVGIGQISSEVPQNLSASRPQDRQFILSSKKLLLSDSGFYLCAWSGGGNTEAFFGQGTRLTVV.

The chain employs TRBV4-2 and TRBJ2-1, with no clear D. V was shortened by 0 bases and J by 10 bases, with 10 bases between the two germline ends. CDR3 size: 13 residues. Germline V gives CDR1 LGHNA, CDR2 YNFKEQ. CDR3 coding DNA: TGTGCCAGCAGCCAAGATCGTTCTCTAGAGCAGTTCTTC. This sequence encodes CASSQDRSLEQFF.

In this sample, this clone turned up once. V gene TRBV4-1 combines with J gene TRBJ1-6, with D unresolved. Germline lookup yields CDR1 MGHRA and CDR2 YSYEKL. The CDR3 length is 14 residues. V lost 3 bases to trimming and J lost 7 bases, with 10 bases between them. In nucleotides, the CDR3 is TGCGCCAGCAGCCAGGAGTCCCAGAATTCACCCCTCCACTTT. Its protein product is CASSQESQNSPLHF.

The genes are TRBV6-1 and TRBJ2-5; 7 bases match TRBD1. This CDR3 spans 14 amino acids. Germline CDR1 MNHNS, CDR2 SASEGT. After removal of 5 bases from V and 6 bases from J, the junction contained 9 bases not matched to a gene. Written as DNA, the CDR3 is TGTGCCAGCAGTCCAGACAGGGTCGTACAGACCCAGTACTTC. Protein sequence: CASSPDRVVQTQYF.

The rearrangement links TRBV7-9 to TRBJ2-5; D is possibly TRBD1 (6 bases). Germline loops: CDR1 SEHNR, CDR2 FQNEAQ (reference sequence). The V end was cut by 1 base, the J end by 9 bases, with 15 bases between. CDR3 length equals 14 residues. CDR3 bases: TGTGCCAGCAGCTTAGAGGGGGTGTCGAAGTCCCAGTACTTC. Residues: CASSLEGVSKSQYF.

The gene calls are TRBV6-1 and TRBJ2-5, with 8 nucleotides matching TRBD1. The CDR3 runs to 13 residues. After removal of 8 bases from V and 5 bases from J, the junction contained 7 bases not matched to a gene. The germline gives CDR1 MNHNS, CDR2 SASEGT. DNA of the CDR3: TGTGCCAGCGGACAGGGCGGAGGGGAGACCCAGTACTTC. Encoded protein: CASGQGGGETQYF.

As regards this clone: The same CDR3 also results from other DNA sequences found in this sample. This chain's CDR3 is CASSVAGETYNEQFF. CDR3 nucleotide sequence: TGTGCCAGCAGCGTAGCGGGAGAAACCTACAATGAGCAGTTCTTC. V gene TRBV9 combines with J gene TRBJ2-1, with a weak D call TRBD2 (6 bases). The CDR3 has 15 amino acids. Germline V lookup: CDR1 SGDLS, CDR2 YYNGEE. Between the trimmed V and J ends, which lost 0 bases and 2 bases, there was a span of 9 bases.

This sequence joins TRBV5-5 and TRBJ2-2; D remains unclear. Germline V gene lookup returns CDR1 SGHKS and CDR2 YYEKEE (reference sequence). Trimming left V 0 bases short and J 5 bases short, with 5 bases between. The CDR3 sequence is 13 residues long. The CDR3: CASSLGQTGELFF. The DNA of the CDR3 is TGTGCCAGCAGCTTGGGCCAGACCGGGGAGCTGTTTTTT. The entire variable domain, with the rest obtained from reference TRBV5-5 and TRBJ2-2, is as follows: DAGVTQSPTHLIKTRGQQVTLRCSPISGHKSVSWYQQVLGQGPQFIFQYYEKEERGRGNFPDRFSARQFPNYSSELNVNALLLGDSALYLCASSLGQTGELFFGEGSRLTVL.

The chain carries TRBV5-1 and TRBJ2-5, with TRBD2 matching over 9 bases. Trimming removed 0 bases from V and 5 bases from J; junction bases left unmatched: 2. The germline CDR1 and CDR2 sequences are SGHRS and YFSETQ. CDR3 length equals 14 residues. The CDR3 protein is CASSLASGAETQYF. CDR3 DNA: TGCGCCAGCAGCTTGGCTAGCGGGGCGGAGACCCAGTACTTC.

The chain couples TRBV5-4 to TRBJ2-1; 8 nucleotides line up with TRBD1. The V gene's germline CDR1 is SGHNT and CDR2 YYREEE (reference sequence). V lost 4 bases and J lost 4; bases outside the gene matches: 4. The CDR3 length is 14 residues. The DNA for the CDR3 is TGTGCCAGCAGCCGCCGGACAGGGTACAATGAGCAGTTCTTC. It is translated as CASSRRTGYNEQFF.